A single sample gave rise to the 3 T cell receptor beta chains below, sequenced in a study of shared clonotypes between healthy human individuals. Method: immunoSEQ multiplex PCR; TCRdb's copy keeps in-frame clones and lacks some. There are millions of clones in the sample; 85% to 95% occur only once, and roughly 1% lies in the top ten. It was CD45RO-negative cells, positively selected for CCR7, that made up naive CD8 cells, with terminally differentiated effector memory CD45RA+ cells excluded. Sequenced: naive CD8+ T cells sorted from blood. Receptor source: a man younger than 35 in good health.

V is TRBV7-9 and J is TRBJ2-5; D call uncertain. CDR3 length: 15 amino acids. Trimming removed 5 bases at V and 2 bases at J, with 15 bases between. Germline lookup yields CDR1 SEHNR and CDR2 FQNEAQ (reference sequence). CDR3 in amino acids: CASSTDVPSQETQYF. The CDR3 DNA is TGTGCCAGCAGCACCGACGTTCCAAGTCAAGAGACCCAGTACTTC.

V and J are TRBV5-8 and TRBJ2-7; D remains ambiguous. Germline V lookup: CDR1 SGHTS, CDR2 YDEGEE. Trimming took off 1 base at V and 4 bases at J, with 9 bases between the two ends. The CDR3 consists of 13 residues. The CDR3 coding sequence is TGTGCCAGCAGCTTGAATCGAGGTTACGAGCAGTACTTC. It codes for CASSLNRGYEQYF.

This rearrangement joins TRBV27 to TRBJ1-2, with no clear D. Germline loops: CDR1 MNHEY, CDR2 SMNVEV (reference sequence). Trimming removed 2 bases from V and 7 bases from J, with 11 bases in between. The CDR3 extends over 13 amino acids. The CDR3 nucleotides read TGTGCCAGCAGTTTAGGGCGTCGTAGTGGCTACACCTTC. Amino acids: CASSLGRRSGYTF.